What follows are 9 T cell receptor beta chains derived from one specimen sequenced in a study of regulatory T cells in long-lasting Graves disease. Specified time point: newly diagnosed GD, antithyroid drugs for less than 3 months. RNA extracted from PBMCs served as the sequencing template. HTBI primers from iRepertoire and Arm-PCR of CDR3 regions yielded the TCR beta libraries. TCRdb re-analysed the multiplex PCR reads in MiXCR, keeping a single row per CDR3 protein. The sample has about 620,000 distinct CDR3 sequences, approximately 15% seen once; the top ten hold 15% to 20%. These data are also associated with another study on T cells in Graves' hyperthyroidism and ophthalmopathy.

Sequencing was performed on peripheral blood mononuclear cells (PBMCs), taken at new diagnosis, from a patient treated with antithyroid drugs. Receptors were obtained from a woman aged 30 to 39 with Graves disease.

At least ten counts were recorded for this clonotype. V usage is TRBV28 and J usage is TRBJ1-1; 8 bases line up with TRBD1. Germline CDR1 MDHEN, CDR2 SYDVKM. V shed 4 bases and J 0 bases; nucleotides not matched to a gene: 10. The CDR3 runs 17 residues. The chain's CDR3 is CASSYRTGYPMNTEAFF. The CDR3 DNA is TGTGCCAGCAGTTACAGGACAGGGTATCCCATGAACACTGAAGCTTTCTTT. The full variable domain, in which reference TRBV28 and TRBJ1-1 provide the parts outside the CDR3, is DVKVTQSSRYLVKRTGEKVFLECVQDMDHENMFWYRQDPGLGLRLIYFSYDVKMKEKGDIPEGYSVSREKKERFSLILESASTNQTSMYLCASSYRTGYPMNTEAFFGQGTRLTVV.

The chain couples TRBV19 to TRBJ2-2; D is uncertain. This CDR3 has 13 residues. Germline CDR1 reads LNHDA; CDR2 reads SQIVND (reference sequence). The V and J ends lost 6 bases and 4 bases respectively, with 9 bases between them. The CDR3 bases are TGTGCCAGTAGCACCCGGCCCACCGGGGAGCTGTTTTTT. Its protein product is CASSTRPTGELFF. Filled out from reference TRBV19 and TRBJ2-2, the complete variable domain reads DGGITQSPKYLFRKEGQNVTLSCEQNLNHDAMYWYRQDPGQGLRLIYYSQIVNDFQKGDIAEGYSVSREKKESFPLTVTSAQKNPTAFYLCASSTRPTGELFFGEGSRLTVL.

This clonotype was counted at least ten times. V usage is TRBV28 and J usage is TRBJ2-3, with TRBD1 identical over 8 bases. In germline, CDR1 is MDHEN, CDR2 SYDVKM. With V trimmed by 4 bases and J by 4 bases, 4 bases remained unmatched. The CDR3 is 14 amino acids. The CDR3, as DNA: TGTGCCAGCAGTTCGACAGGGGTCCCAGATACGCAGTATTTT. It specifies CASSSTGVPDTQYF.

Only a few counts were recorded for this clonotype. The chain combines TRBV12-3 or TRBV12-4 with TRBJ1-4; unclear D gene. The V end was cut by 6 bases, the J end by 12 bases, with 20 bases between. The CDR3 is made up of 14 amino acids. Here the CDR3 reads CASSPSPDLGELFF. CDR3 nucleotides: TGTGCCAGCAGCCCCTCGCCAGATCTTGGGGAACTGTTTTTT.

This clonotype was seen at least ten times. This chain joins TRBV2 and TRBJ2-5, with 7 positions matching TRBD1. The CDR3 contains 15 residues. Looked up from germline, CDR1 is SNHLY and CDR2 is FYNNEI. The trim removed 2 bases at V and 5 bases at J, leaving 8 bases unmatched. CDR3 region: CASSERRGLWETQYF. CDR3 nucleotides: TGTGCCAGCAGTGAACGTAGGGGGCTTTGGGAGACCCAGTACTTC.

This clonotype appeared many times. The V and J genes are TRBV28 and TRBJ2-7; 8 bases align to TRBD2. Germline CDR1 and CDR2: MDHEN and SYDVKM. This CDR3 contains 16 residues. V gave up 8 bases and J gave up 6 bases; unmatched junction bases: 18. CDR3 sequence (DNA): TGTGCCAGCCGCCCCACCCGGAGCAGGAGCGGGAGCGAGCAGTACTTC. Translation gives CASRPTRSRSGSEQYF.

There are a few counts of this clonotype. The chain links TRBV6-1 to TRBJ2-2; TRBD2 matches at 8 bases. The ends lost 6 bases at V and 4 bases at J; junction bases unmatched: 4. The CDR3 has 14 amino acids. Germline values: CDR1 MNHNS, CDR2 SASEGT. Here the CDR3 reads CASSAGGATGELFF. The CDR3 coding sequence is TGTGCCAGCAGCGCCGGGGGGGCCACCGGGGAGCTGTTTTTT.

The chain couples TRBV6-5 to TRBJ2-3, with 7 bases that match TRBD2. The length of the CDR3 is 14 residues. V lost 2 bases and J lost 3; bases outside the gene matches: 2. Looked up from germline, CDR1 is MNHEY and CDR2 is SVGAGI. The CDR3 here is CASSYAAGTDTQYF. The CDR3 DNA is TGTGCCAGCAGTTACGCAGCGGGGACAGATACGCAGTATTTT.

The chain has TRBV20-1 and TRBJ1-5; D perhaps matches TRBD1 (6 bases). Trimming took 6 bases from V and 8 from J, leaving 20 bases between them. The CDR3 is made up of 14 amino acids. Germline V lookup: CDR1 DFQATT, CDR2 SNEGSKA (reference sequence). CDR3 in amino acids: CSAPDPTGREPQHF. The DNA for the CDR3 is TGCAGTGCCCCCGACCCCACAGGGAGGGAGCCCCAGCATTTT.